This record concerns one T cell receptor beta chain sequence. This entry comes from a study of blood T cell repertoires in COVID-19. Across the study: Spain, Italy and the United States supplied samples that represented acute and convalescent COVID-19.

Germline V gene data show CDR1 as LGHDT and CDR2 as YNNKEL (reference sequence). V lost 5 bases and J lost 5; bases outside the gene matches: 7. This CDR3 contains 16 residues. Repertoires were generated with immunoSEQ multiplex PCR, while TCRdb's copy carries only in-frame clones and drops some. Of about 230,000 clones detected, 65% to 90% appear once; the ten largest clones hold around 6.8%. This sequence originates from a woman aged 50 to 60 with acute or convalescent COVID-19. The rearrangement uses TRBV3-1 (or the pseudogene TRBV3-2) and TRBJ2-1; 12 nucleotides agree with TRBD2. Source material: peripheral blood. The CDR3 DNA follows: TGTGCCAGCAGCTCACGACTAGCGGGAGTTCACAATGAGCAGTTCTTC. Translated, it gives CASSSRLAGVHNEQFF.